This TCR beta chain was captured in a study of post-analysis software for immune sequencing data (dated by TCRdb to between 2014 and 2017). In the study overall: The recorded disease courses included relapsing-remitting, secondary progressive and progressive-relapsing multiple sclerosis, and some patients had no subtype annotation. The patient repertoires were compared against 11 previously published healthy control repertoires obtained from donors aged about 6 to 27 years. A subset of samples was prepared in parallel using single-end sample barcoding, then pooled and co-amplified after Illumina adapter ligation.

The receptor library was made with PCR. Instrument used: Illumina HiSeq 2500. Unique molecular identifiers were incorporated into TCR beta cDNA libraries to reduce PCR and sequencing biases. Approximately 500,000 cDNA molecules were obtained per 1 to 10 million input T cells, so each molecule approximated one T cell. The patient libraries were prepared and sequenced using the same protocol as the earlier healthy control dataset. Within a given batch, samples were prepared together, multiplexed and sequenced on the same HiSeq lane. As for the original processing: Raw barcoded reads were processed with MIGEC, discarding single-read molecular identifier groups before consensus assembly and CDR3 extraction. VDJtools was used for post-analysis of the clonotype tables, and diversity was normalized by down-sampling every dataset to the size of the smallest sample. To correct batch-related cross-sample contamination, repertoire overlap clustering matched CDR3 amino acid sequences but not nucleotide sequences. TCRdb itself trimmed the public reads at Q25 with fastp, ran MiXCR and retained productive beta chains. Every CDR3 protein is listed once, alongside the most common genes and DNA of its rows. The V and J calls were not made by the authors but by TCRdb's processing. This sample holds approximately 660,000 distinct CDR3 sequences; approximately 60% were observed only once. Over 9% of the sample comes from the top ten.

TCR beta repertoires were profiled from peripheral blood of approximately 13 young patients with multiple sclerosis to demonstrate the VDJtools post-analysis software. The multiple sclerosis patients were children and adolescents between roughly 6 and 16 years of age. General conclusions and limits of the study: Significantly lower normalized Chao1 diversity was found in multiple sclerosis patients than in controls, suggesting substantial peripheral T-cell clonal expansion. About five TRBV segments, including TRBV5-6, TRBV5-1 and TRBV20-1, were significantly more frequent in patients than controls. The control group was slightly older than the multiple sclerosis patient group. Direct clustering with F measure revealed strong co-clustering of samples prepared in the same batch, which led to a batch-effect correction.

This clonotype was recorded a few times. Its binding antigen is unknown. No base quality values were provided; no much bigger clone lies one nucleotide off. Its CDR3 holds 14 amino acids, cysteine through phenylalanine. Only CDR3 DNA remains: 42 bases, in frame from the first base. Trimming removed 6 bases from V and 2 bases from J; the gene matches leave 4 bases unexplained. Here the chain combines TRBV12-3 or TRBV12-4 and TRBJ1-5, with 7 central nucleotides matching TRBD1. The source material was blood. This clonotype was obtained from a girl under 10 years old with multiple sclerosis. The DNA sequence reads TGTGCCAGCAGGGCAGGGGGTCGCAATCAGCCCCAGCATTTT. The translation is CASRAGGRNQPQHF.